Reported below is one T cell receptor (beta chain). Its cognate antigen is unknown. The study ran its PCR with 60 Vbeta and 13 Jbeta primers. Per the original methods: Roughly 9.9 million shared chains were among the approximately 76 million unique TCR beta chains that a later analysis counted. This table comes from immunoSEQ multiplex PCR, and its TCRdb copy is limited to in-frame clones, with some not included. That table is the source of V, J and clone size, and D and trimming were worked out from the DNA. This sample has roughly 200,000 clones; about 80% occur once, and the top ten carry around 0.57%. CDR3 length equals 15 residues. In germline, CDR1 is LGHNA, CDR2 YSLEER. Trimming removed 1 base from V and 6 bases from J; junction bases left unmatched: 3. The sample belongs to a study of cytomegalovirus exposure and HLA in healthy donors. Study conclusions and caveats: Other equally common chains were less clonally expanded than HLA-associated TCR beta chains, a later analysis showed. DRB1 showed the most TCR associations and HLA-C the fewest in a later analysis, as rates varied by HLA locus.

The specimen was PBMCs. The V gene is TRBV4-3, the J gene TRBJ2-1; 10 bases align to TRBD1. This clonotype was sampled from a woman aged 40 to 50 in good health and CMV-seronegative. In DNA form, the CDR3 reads TGCGCCAGCAGCCAAGGCAGGACAGGGGGCAATGAGCAGTTCTTC. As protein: CASSQGRTGGNEQFF.